The clone carrying this T cell receptor (beta chain) was observed a few times. This record comes from a study of cytomegalovirus exposure and HLA in healthy donors. A multiplex PCR was run with 60 Vbeta primers and 13 Jbeta primers. Some clones are missing from TCRdb's copy, which holds only in-frame ones; the method was immunoSEQ multiplex PCR. The sample records under 150,000 clones, roughly 9.6% being singletons. The germline gives CDR1 MNHNS, CDR2 SASEGT. The CDR3 extends over 13 amino acids. V shed 4 bases and J 4 bases; nucleotides not matched to a gene: 3. This sequence was found in a middle-aged woman in good health and CMV-seropositive. The genes are TRBV6-1 and TRBJ1-2, with 7 bases lining up with TRBD1. The material sequenced was PBMCs. CDR3 nucleotides: TGTGCCAGCAGTGGGGGACAGTTCTATGGCTACACCTTC. This sequence encodes CASSGGQFYGYTF.